The present T cell receptor (beta chain) was sequenced within a study of cytomegalovirus exposure and HLA in healthy donors. Study-wide findings and caveats: Earlier findings revealed that most TCR beta V segments proved productive either about 87% or about 30% of the time.

Note on this clone: Its antigen is as yet unknown.

Each donor's status was that of a healthy bone marrow donor. Both 60 Vbeta primers and 13 Jbeta primers went into the PCR. Using immunoSEQ multiplex PCR, the repertoire was profiled, and TCRdb retains in-frame clones only, with some absent. Of some 150,000 clones listed, roughly 74% were seen once; the top ten hold 3% to 3.5%. The receptor was isolated from a man aged 40-49 years in good health and CMV-seronegative. Sequenced input: PBMCs.

The CDR3 is CSVNRGSYNEQFF. CDR3 in DNA: TGCAGCGTAAACAGGGGGAGCTACAATGAGCAGTTCTTC. The chain links TRBV29-1 to TRBJ2-1; 8 bases match TRBD1. The germline gives CDR1 SQVTM, CDR2 ANQGSEA. The CDR3 contains 13 residues. Germline trimming cut 6 bases from V and 3 bases from J; bases unmatched to any gene: 4.